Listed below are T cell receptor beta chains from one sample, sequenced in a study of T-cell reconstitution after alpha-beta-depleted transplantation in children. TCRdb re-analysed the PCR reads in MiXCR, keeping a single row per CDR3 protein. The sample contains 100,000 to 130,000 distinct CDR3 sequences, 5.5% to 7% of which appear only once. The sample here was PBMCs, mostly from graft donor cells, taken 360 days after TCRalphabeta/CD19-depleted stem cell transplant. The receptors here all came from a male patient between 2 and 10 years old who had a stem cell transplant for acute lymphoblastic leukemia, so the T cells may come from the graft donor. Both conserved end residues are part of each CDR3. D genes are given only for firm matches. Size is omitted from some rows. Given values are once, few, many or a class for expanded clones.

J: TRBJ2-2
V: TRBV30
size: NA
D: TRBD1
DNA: TGTGCCTCGACGACAGGGTTCGGGGAGCTGTTTTTT
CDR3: CASTTGFGELFF

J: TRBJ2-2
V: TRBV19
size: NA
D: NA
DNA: TGTGCCAGTAGTGTGACAGCGAACACCGGGGAGCTGTTTTTT
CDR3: CASSVTANTGELFF

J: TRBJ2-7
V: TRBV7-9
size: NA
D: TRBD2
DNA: TGTGCCAGCAGCCCGGGGGGAAACCACGAGCAGTACTTC
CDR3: CASSPGGNHEQYF

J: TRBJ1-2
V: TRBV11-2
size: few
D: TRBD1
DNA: TGTGCCAGCAGCCAGGGACAGGACTATGGCTACACCTTC
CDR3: CASSQGQDYGYTF

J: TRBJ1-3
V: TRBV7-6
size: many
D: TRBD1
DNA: TGTGCCAGCAGCTTAGGTGAGGGGGCGAATCCTGGAAACACCATATATTTT
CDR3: CASSLGEGANPGNTIYF

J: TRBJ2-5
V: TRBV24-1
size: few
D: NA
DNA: TGTGCCACCAGTGATCGCCGACAGTACCAAGAGACCCAGTACTTC
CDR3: CATSDRRQYQETQYF

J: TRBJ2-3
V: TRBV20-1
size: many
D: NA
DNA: TGCAGTGCTAGACCTTTCCTGGGGGCCACAGATACGCAGTATTTT
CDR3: CSARPFLGATDTQYF

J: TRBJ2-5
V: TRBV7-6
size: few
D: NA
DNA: TGTGCCAGCAGCTTAAAAGGCCTGACAAATCGTATTTTCCAAGAGACCCAGTACTTC
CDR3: CASSLKGLTNRIFQETQYF

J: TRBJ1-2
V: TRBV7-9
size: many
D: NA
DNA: TGTGCCAGCACAAAGCACCTACTCTATGGCTACACCTTC
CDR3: CASTKHLLYGYTF

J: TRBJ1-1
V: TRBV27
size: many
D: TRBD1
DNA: TGTGCCAGCAGTTGGGACAGGAGGGGAACTGAAGCTTTCTTT
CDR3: CASSWDRRGTEAFF

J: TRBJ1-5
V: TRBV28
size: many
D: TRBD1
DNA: TGTGCCAGCAGTCCCGTGGACAGGGCCAATCAGCCCCAGCATTTT
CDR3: CASSPVDRANQPQHF

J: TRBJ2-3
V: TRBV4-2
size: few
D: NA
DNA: TGTGCCAGCAGCCCCCCCGGACTGCCCGGGGCAGATACGCAGTATTTT
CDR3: CASSPPGLPGADTQYF

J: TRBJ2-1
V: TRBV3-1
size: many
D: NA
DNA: TGTGCCAGCAGCGAACAGGGCAATGAGCAGTTCTTC
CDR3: CASSEQGNEQFF

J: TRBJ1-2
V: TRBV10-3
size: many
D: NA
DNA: TGTGCCATCACCCCCCGGGGGGGAGATGGCTACACCTTC
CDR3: CAITPRGGDGYTF

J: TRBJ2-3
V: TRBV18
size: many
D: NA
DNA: TGTGCCAGCTCACCCGCGGAAACAGATACGCAGTATTTT
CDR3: CASSPAETDTQYF

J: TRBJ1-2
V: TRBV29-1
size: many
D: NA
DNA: TGCAGCGTTGAGGGATCGGGACAACGGGATGGCTACACCTTC
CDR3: CSVEGSGQRDGYTF

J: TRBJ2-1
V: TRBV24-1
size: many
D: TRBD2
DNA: TGTGCCACCAGTGATGGGGGACTAGCGCTTGAGCAGTTCTTC
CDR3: CATSDGGLALEQFF

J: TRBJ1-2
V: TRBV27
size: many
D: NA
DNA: TGTGCCAGCAGTACCTCAGGAGGCCCGTTTTTGGACTATGGCTACACCTTC
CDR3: CASSTSGGPFLDYGYTF

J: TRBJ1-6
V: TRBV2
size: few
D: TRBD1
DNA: TGTGCCAGCAGTGAAATGGGACAGGCCCATTCACCCCTCCACTTT
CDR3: CASSEMGQAHSPLHF

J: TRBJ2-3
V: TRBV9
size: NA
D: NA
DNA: TGTGCCAGCAGCGTAGCTACGGGGTACACAGATACGCAGTATTTT
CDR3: CASSVATGYTDTQYF

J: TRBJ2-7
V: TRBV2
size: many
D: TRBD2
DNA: TGTGCCAGCAGTGACGTTACTAGCGGGCGCACGTACGAGCAGTACTTC
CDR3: CASSDVTSGRTYEQYF

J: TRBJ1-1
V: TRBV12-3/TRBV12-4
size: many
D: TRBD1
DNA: TGTGCCAGCGGGCGGACAGGGAGTAAAGTCACTGAAGCTTTCTTT
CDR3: CASGRTGSKVTEAFF

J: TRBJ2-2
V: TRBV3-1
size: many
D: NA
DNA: TGTGCCAGCAGCCAAGTCGGCCGGGCCAGAGCGCGTGGCGGGGAGCTGTTTTTT
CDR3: CASSQVGRARARGGELFF

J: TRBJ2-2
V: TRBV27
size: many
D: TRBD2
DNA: TGTGCCAGCAGTGGGGGAGAGCGGGGCCACCGGGAGCTGTTTTTT
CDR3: CASSGGERGHRELFF

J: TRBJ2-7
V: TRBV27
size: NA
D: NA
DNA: TGTGCCAGCAGTTTATCGGGGGGCGAGCAGTACTTC
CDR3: CASSLSGGEQYF

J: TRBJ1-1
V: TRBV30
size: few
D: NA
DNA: TGTGCCTGGAGGCGAGGGGGCACTGAAGCTTTCTTT
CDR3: CAWRRGGTEAFF

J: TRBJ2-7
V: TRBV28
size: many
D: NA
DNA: TGTGCCAGCAGTTTATACGCGAGGACCAACGAGCAGTACTTC
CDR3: CASSLYARTNEQYF

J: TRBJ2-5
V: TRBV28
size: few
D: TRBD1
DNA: TGTGCCAGCAGTCCTCGGGACAGGGGGGAGGAGACCCAGTACTTC
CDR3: CASSPRDRGEETQYF

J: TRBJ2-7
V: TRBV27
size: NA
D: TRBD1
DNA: TGTGCCAGCAGAACAGGGGCCGACGAGCAGTACTTC
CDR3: CASRTGADEQYF

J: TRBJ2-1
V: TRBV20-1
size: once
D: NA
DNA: TGCTGTGCTAGGGGGAAACCGCAGGGGAGGTCCTACAATGAGCAGTTCTTC
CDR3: CCARGKPQGRSYNEQFF